These 3 T cell receptor beta chains were all obtained from the same sample, sequenced in a study of blood T cell repertoires in COVID-19. Assay used: immunoSEQ multiplex PCR; TCRdb lists only in-frame clones, some missing. The table lists 250,000 to 300,000 clones, approximately 82% of them singletons. Specimen: peripheral blood. These TCRs come from a man older than 75 with acute or convalescent COVID-19.

The sample holds many counts of this clone. The chain is built from TRBV5-6 and TRBJ1-3, with D tentatively TRBD1 (6 bases). There are 14 residues in the CDR3. The V and J ends lost 4 bases and 4 bases respectively, with 12 bases between them. Germline assignment: CDR1 SGHDT and CDR2 YYEEEE. CDR3 DNA sequence: TGTGCCAGCAGCAGAACAGGGTCAGGAAACACCATATATTTT. Its protein product is CASSRTGSGNTIYF.

The chain is built from TRBV25-1 and TRBJ2-5, with no clear D. V was cut by 2 bases and J by 5 bases, with 12 bases left in between. The CDR3 is 14 amino acids. The germline V gene has CDR1 MGHDK and CDR2 SYGVNS. CDR3 region: CASSEQATSETQYF. Written as DNA, the CDR3 is TGTGCCAGCAGTGAACAGGCAACCAGTGAGACCCAGTACTTC.

The rearrangement links TRBV5-5 to TRBJ2-2, with TRBD2 identical over 7 bases. Germline V gene sequence: CDR1 SGHKS, CDR2 YYEKEE (reference sequence). The CDR3 is made up of 13 amino acids. V shed 4 bases, J shed 6 bases, and the junction held 3 bases outside the gene matches. CDR3 bases: TGTGCCAGCAGCCGGACTAGTTCCGGGGAGCTGTTTTTT. This sequence encodes CASSRTSSGELFF. The full variable domain, its missing parts supplied by reference TRBV5-5 and TRBJ2-2, is DAGVTQSPTHLIKTRGQQVTLRCSPISGHKSVSWYQQVLGQGPQFIFQYYEKEERGRGNFPDRFSARQFPNYSSELNVNALLLGDSALYLCASSRTSSGELFFGEGSRLTVL.